This T cell receptor (beta chain) was found in a study of T cell responses to AZD1222 COVID-19 vaccine. The wider study: Second-dose schedules of about 4 or about 12 weeks were combined. Study results and caveats: Sampling that yielded the repertoires occurred only after the peak T cell response. Spike as a whole was targeted by vaccine-associated CD4 TCRs, dominant at 160-218 and 743-854.

Germline-derived CDR1 and CDR2 are WNHNN and SYGVQD (reference sequence). Germline trimming cut 3 bases from V and 8 bases from J; bases unmatched to any gene: 9. The CDR3 has 15 amino acids. Generated by immunoSEQ multiplex PCR, the TCRdb table keeps only in-frame clones and is missing some. This sample has about 140,000 clones, with around 88% found just once. A note on this clone: What it recognizes is unknown.

This sequence joins TRBV10-1 and TRBJ2-3; 9 bases match TRBD2. The material was peripheral blood, obtained on day 0 of AZD1222 vaccination. The source of this sequence is an adult in good health. CDR3 in amino acids: CASSDLAGIGGTQYF. CDR3 nucleotide sequence: TGCGCCAGCAGTGACCTAGCGGGAATCGGTGGTACGCAGTATTTT.